The clone carrying this TCR beta chain appeared a few times. Measured with immunoSEQ multiplex PCR; TCRdb has only the in-frame clones, and not every one. This sample yields more than 80,000 clones, of which about 70% are seen a single time; under 30% belongs to the top ten. The data were obtained in a study of blood T cell repertoires in COVID-19. As for the study in general: There were acute and convalescent COVID-19 samples, and they came from the United States, Italy and Spain.

This TCR came from a woman in her sixties in a cohort sampled during active or convalescent COVID-19. Sequencing was carried out using peripheral blood.

This chain's CDR3 is CASSYLDRAGEKLFF. In DNA form, the CDR3 reads TGTGCCAGCAGTTACCTGGACAGGGCAGGTGAAAAACTGTTTTTT. The chain combines TRBV6-5 with TRBJ1-4; TRBD1 matches 8 bases. The CDR3 spans 15 residues. Losses at the gene ends were 2 bases for V and 7 bases for J; bases not matched to a gene: 6. The V gene's germline CDR1 is MNHEY and CDR2 SVGAGI.